This TCR beta chain was found in a study of blood T cells in healthy people across ages. Study observations and caveats: Measured against age, TCR beta diversity per million T cells decreased in a roughly linear manner. CMV infection status of these donors was not known.

This clonotype was found many times. Its antigen remains unidentified. Each donor had 7.5 to 10 milliliters of peripheral blood drawn. The second PCR ran about 6 to 12 cycles with a sample-barcoded 5' primer and J-beta primers. Tags on each cDNA molecule came from a template-switch adaptor with 12 random nucleotides. MiXCR, applied by TCRdb to the 5' RACE reads, yields one record per CDR3 protein. The sample has some 790,000 distinct CDR3 sequences, less than 35% seen once. Trimming shortened V by 5 bases and J by 5 bases, and 15 bases separated the two germline ends. Germline V CDR1 and CDR2: DFQATT, SNEGSKA (reference sequence). This CDR3 contains 13 residues.

This sequence joins TRBV20-1 and TRBJ2-5; the D is unclear. Sequencing used blood. The sequence was collected from a woman older than 75 in good health. The DNA for the CDR3 is TGCAGTGCTCCCAATCCGGTAGGGGAGACCCAGTACTTC. It translates to CSAPNPVGETQYF.